This is a list of T cell receptor beta chains from one sample in a study of tumor and adjacent non-tumor tissue in lung cancer. In TCRdb, the multiplex PCR reads were re-called with MiXCR into one record per CDR3 protein. The data contain 71,000 or so distinct CDR3 sequences, roughly 80% of them seen just once; the ten biggest clones take up less than 15%. Sequenced sample: lung tumor tissue. The receptors shown here come from a woman between 45 and 60 years old with non-small cell lung cancer. CDR3s include the opening cysteine and the closing phenylalanine or tryptophan. D genes are given only for firm matches. Some rows have no size entry. The others give once, few or many, or a class for an expanded clone.

v_call	d_call	clone_size	j_call	cdr3_nt	cdr3_aa
TRBV24-1	.	.	TRBJ1-5	TGTGCCACCAGTGATACAGGGTTTCAGCCCCAGCAGTTT	CATSDTGFQPQQF
TRBV13	TRBD2	many	TRBJ2-1	TGTGCCAGCAGCGTAACCGGGTTAGCGGGAGATGAGCAGTTCTTC	CASSVTGLAGDEQFF
TRBV6-6	.	.	TRBJ2-3	TGTGCCAGCAATTGGGAAGACACAGATACGCAGTATTTT	CASNWEDTDTQYF
TRBV20-1	.	once	TRBJ1-1	TGCAGTTCTCCCGGCGTGGTAGTGAAGACTGAAGCTTTCTTT	CSSPGVVVKTEAFF
TRBV11-2	TRBD2	once	TRBJ2-1	TGTAACAGCAGCTTCATAGCGGGAGGAGACATTGAGCAGTTCTTC	CNSSFIAGGDIEQFF
TRBV14	.	many	TRBJ1-1	TGTGCCAGCTACATACAGGGTAGTAAGAACACTGAAGCTTTCTTT	CASYIQGSKNTEAFF
TRBV6-6	.	medium-sized	TRBJ2-1	TGTGCCAGCAGTTACATGGATGAGCAGTTCTTC	CASSYMDEQFF
TRBV6-2/TRBV6-3	.	.	TRBJ2-3	TGTGCCAGCAATTACTCGGAGGGTTGGGCGCAGTATTTT	CASNYSEGWAQYF
TRBV5-5	.	.	TRBJ2-7	TGCGCCAGCAGCTTAGATGGACAGTGGGCCTACGAGCAGTACTTC	CASSLDGQWAYEQYF
TRBV20-1	TRBD1	.	TRBJ1-6	TGCAGTGCTAGAGGCAAGACAGGGGAGCATTCACCCCTCCACTTT	CSARGKTGEHSPLHF
TRBV29-1	.	once	TRBJ2-1	TGCAGCGGCTACATCCTGTCCTACAATGAGCAGTCCTTC	CSGYILSYNEQSF
TRBV6-2/TRBV6-3	TRBD1	.	TRBJ2-7	TGTGCGAGCAGTTACCGGACGACAGGGCTCGGCTACGAGCAGTACTTC	CASSYRTTGLGYEQYF
TRBV29-1	.	.	TRBJ2-7	TGCAGCATTGCTTTAGGTTGGGGCGACAACTGGGAGCAGTACTTC	CSIALGWGDNWEQYF
TRBV4-3	.	.	TRBJ2-7	TGTGCCAGCAGCCAAGTTTTTACGACTACCGGGAACCACGAGCAGTACTTC	CASSQVFTTTGNHEQYF
TRBV10-2	.	once	TRBJ1-4	TGCGCCAGCAGTGAGCAGGAGGCAAGTAATGAAAAACTGTTTTTT	CASSEQEASNEKLFF
TRBV20-1	.	.	TRBJ2-7	TGCAGTGTTAGAGATGCGGTCTACCCCGAGCAATACTTC	CSVRDAVYPEQYF
TRBV5-1	.	.	TRBJ2-3	TGCGCCAGCAGCCAAAGACAGGTATTGGGAGATACGCAGTATTTT	CASSQRQVLGDTQYF
TRBV29-1	.	once	TRBJ2-3	TGCAGCCTCCAAGGGCATGGCACAGATACGCAGTATTTT	CSLQGHGTDTQYF
TRBV20-1	.	.	TRBJ1-2	TGCAGTGCTCCGCCGGGGAGAGGAGGGTATGCCTACACCTTC	CSAPPGRGGYAYTF
TRBV12-3/TRBV12-4	.	.	TRBJ2-1	TGTGCCAGCAATTTTCAGGGGAGCAAAGAGCAGTTCTTC	CASNFQGSKEQFF
TRBV4-3	.	once	TRBJ1-4	TGCGCCAGCAGCCAAGATCTGAGGGAGGATGGACTGTTTTTT	CASSQDLREDGLFF
TRBV4-3	.	.	TRBJ2-3	TGCGCCAGCAGCCAGGGGCCTTTCATAGATGCACAGTATTTT	CASSQGPFIDAQYF
TRBV30	TRBD1	.	TRBJ1-2	TGTGCCTGGAGTCCATCCGGGACAGGGATGAGATGCTACACCTTC	CAWSPSGTGMRCYTF
TRBV10-3	.	once	TRBJ2-2	TGTGCCATCCAGGACCAGCGGACGAACATCGGGGAGCTGTTTTTT	CAIQDQRTNIGELFF
TRBV28	.	.	TRBJ1-5	TGTGCCAGCAGTCTAATAGGGGGGGCTGCCAATCGGCACCAGCATTTT	CASSLIGGAANRHQHF
TRBV20-1	.	.	TRBJ2-1	TGCAGTGCTGGTAGCAGCGTAGGGCATGGCTATGAGCAGTTCTTC	CSAGSSVGHGYEQFF
TRBV28	.	many	TRBJ2-4	TGTGCCAGCAGTTTATCCGGTATCCACATTCAGTACTTC	CASSLSGIHIQYF
TRBV14	.	few	TRBJ1-5	TGTGCCAGCAGTCCCGACACGGAAAATCAGCCCCAGCATTTT	CASSPDTENQPQHF
TRBV20-1	.	.	TRBJ2-1	TGCAGTGCTAGAAGGTCAAGGGGGGAAAATGAGCAGTTCTTC	CSARRSRGENEQFF
TRBV20-1	TRBD2	.	TRBJ2-1	TGCAGTACTAGAGGCCTAGCGGGATACGATGAGCAGTTCTTC	CSTRGLAGYDEQFF
TRBV11-2	.	once	TRBJ1-6	TGTGCCAGGAGCTTACGAAGGGATTATTCACCCCCCCACTTT	CARSLRRDYSPPHF
TRBV11-2	.	.	TRBJ2-3	TGTGCCAGCAGCCCGTCGCTCTCCACAGGTACGCAATATTTT	CASSPSLSTGTQYF
TRBV6-1	TRBD1	.	TRBJ1-5	TGTGCCATCTCGACAGGGTCTGATCAGCCCCAGCATTTT	CAISTGSDQPQHF
TRBV29-1	.	.	TRBJ1-1	TGCAGCGGTGGGAGGGGGTTGGGTGAAGCTTTCTTT	CSGGRGLGEAFF
TRBV11-3	.	.	TRBJ2-2	TGTGCCAGCAGCTTGACAGCCACGAACAACGGGGAGCTGTTATTT	CASSLTATNNGELLF
TRBV11-2	.	.	TRBJ1-5	TGTCCCAGCAGCTCAAATACTTATCAGCCCCAGCATTTT	CPSSSNTYQPQHF
TRBV12-3/TRBV12-4	TRBD1	once	TRBJ1-4	TGTGCCAGGAGAACAGGGGACGCCAATGAAAAACTGTTATTT	CARRTGDANEKLLF
TRBV29-1	.	.	TRBJ2-3	TGCAGCGTCCAGGAAGAGAGTGCTGCAGATACGCATTATTTT	CSVQEESAADTHYF
TRBV4-1	.	.	TRBJ2-1	TGCGCCAGCAGCCTTAACCCTGGACAAGTTACGCATGAGCACTTCTTC	CASSLNPGQVTHEHFF
TRBV12-3/TRBV12-4	.	.	TRBJ1-6	TGTGCCAGCAATCAATTTGCCAAAAATTCACCCCTCCACTTT	CASNQFAKNSPLHF
TRBV14	.	.	TRBJ2-7	TGTGCCAGCAGCCAAGGTTTAGGGACAAGCTTCTACGAGCAGTACTTC	CASSQGLGTSFYEQYF
TRBV20-1	TRBD2	.	TRBJ2-1	TGCAGTGCTAGAGAAACTAGCGGGACCTCCAATGAGCAGTTCTTC	CSARETSGTSNEQFF
TRBV11-1	TRBD2	medium-sized	TRBJ2-5	TGTGCCAGCAGCCCGGGACTAGCGGTTCAAGAGACCCAGTACTTC	CASSPGLAVQETQYF
TRBV12-3/TRBV12-4	.	.	TRBJ1-1	TGTGCCAACAGCCGTTCAGGGGTTTTAGGCACTGAAGCTTTCTTT	CANSRSGVLGTEAFF
TRBV28	.	.	TRBJ2-7	TGTGCCAACAGTCCCCCAGGTATAGGGTTCGACGAGCAGTACTTC	CANSPPGIGFDEQYF
TRBV7-2	TRBD2	few	TRBJ2-1	TGTGCCAGCAGCGTGGGGGCACTAGCGGATGAGCAGTTCTTC	CASSVGALADEQFF
TRBV6-6	TRBD2	once	TRBJ2-7	TGTGCCAGGAGGTCGGGACTAGCGTTCTACGAGCATTACTTC	CARRSGLAFYEHYF
TRBV6-6	TRBD2	.	TRBJ2-1	TGTGTCAGCAGTTACTCGCCCCCAAGCGGGAGTACCTACAAGCAGTTCTTC	CVSSYSPPSGSTYKQFF
TRBV12-3/TRBV12-4	.	.	TRBJ1-1	TGTACCAGCAGGAACTTAAAAACGGGCAATACTGAAGCTTTCTTT	CTSRNLKTGNTEAFF
TRBV11-2	.	.	TRBJ2-1	TGTGCAAGCAGTTTCCGAGCCCAATACAATGAGCAGTTCTTC	CASSFRAQYNEQFF
TRBV19	.	.	TRBJ1-2	TGTGCCAGTTCACCCTCGGGACGGACCTATGGCTACACCTTC	CASSPSGRTYGYTF
TRBV11-2	.	.	TRBJ2-7	TGTGCCAGCAGCTTAGCGGAGGGCCCGTCCTACAAGGAGTACTTC	CASSLAEGPSYKEYF
TRBV20-1	.	many	TRBJ2-2	TGCAGTGCTATTAACCCACTGAACACCGGGGAGCTGTTTTTT	CSAINPLNTGELFF
TRBV2	TRBD2	.	TRBJ2-1	TGTGCCAGCAGTGAATCGAGGGAGGGCCAGGGTGGGCAGTTCTTC	CASSESREGQGGQFF
TRBV6-6	.	.	TRBJ2-7	TGTGCCAGCAGTTACCGAGTTTATGAGCAGTACTTC	CASSYRVYEQYF